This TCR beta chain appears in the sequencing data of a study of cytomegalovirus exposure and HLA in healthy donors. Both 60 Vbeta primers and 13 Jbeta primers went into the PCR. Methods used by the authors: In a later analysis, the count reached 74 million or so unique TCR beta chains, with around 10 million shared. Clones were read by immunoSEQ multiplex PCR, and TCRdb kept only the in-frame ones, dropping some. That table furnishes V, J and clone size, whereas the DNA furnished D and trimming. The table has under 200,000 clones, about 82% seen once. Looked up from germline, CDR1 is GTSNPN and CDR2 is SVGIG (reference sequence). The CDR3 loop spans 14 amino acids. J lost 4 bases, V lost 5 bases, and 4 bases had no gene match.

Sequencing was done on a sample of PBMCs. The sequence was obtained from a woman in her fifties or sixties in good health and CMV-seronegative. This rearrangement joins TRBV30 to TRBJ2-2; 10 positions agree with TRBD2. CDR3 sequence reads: CAWVAGGVTGELFF. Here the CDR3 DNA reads TGTGCCTGGGTAGCGGGAGGAGTCACCGGGGAGCTGTTTTTT.